This T cell receptor beta chain came from a study of T cell responses to AZD1222 COVID-19 vaccine. This CDR3 is built from 15 residues. Trimming cost V 0 bases and J 2 bases, with 9 bases left between them. Per the germline V gene, CDR1 is SGDLS and CDR2 is YYNGEE. Of note for this clone: Its antigen is undetermined.

Study-wide findings and caveats: Baseline seropositives among AZD1222 recipients totaled only six or seven. Donors skewed white British and female; clonal diversity was possibly underestimated.

The assay was immunoSEQ multiplex PCR, and TCRdb's table has in-frame clones only and misses some. This table has about 130,000 clones, about nine tenths appearing once. The genes are TRBV9 and TRBJ1-3, with D possibly being TRBD1 (5 bases). Sequenced here: peripheral blood, sampled on day 0 of AZD1222 vaccination. The TCR originated in an adult in good health. CDR3 sequence: CASSVGLGAGNTIYF. DNA for the CDR3: TGTGCCAGCAGCGTAGGGTTGGGGGCTGGAAACACCATATATTTT.